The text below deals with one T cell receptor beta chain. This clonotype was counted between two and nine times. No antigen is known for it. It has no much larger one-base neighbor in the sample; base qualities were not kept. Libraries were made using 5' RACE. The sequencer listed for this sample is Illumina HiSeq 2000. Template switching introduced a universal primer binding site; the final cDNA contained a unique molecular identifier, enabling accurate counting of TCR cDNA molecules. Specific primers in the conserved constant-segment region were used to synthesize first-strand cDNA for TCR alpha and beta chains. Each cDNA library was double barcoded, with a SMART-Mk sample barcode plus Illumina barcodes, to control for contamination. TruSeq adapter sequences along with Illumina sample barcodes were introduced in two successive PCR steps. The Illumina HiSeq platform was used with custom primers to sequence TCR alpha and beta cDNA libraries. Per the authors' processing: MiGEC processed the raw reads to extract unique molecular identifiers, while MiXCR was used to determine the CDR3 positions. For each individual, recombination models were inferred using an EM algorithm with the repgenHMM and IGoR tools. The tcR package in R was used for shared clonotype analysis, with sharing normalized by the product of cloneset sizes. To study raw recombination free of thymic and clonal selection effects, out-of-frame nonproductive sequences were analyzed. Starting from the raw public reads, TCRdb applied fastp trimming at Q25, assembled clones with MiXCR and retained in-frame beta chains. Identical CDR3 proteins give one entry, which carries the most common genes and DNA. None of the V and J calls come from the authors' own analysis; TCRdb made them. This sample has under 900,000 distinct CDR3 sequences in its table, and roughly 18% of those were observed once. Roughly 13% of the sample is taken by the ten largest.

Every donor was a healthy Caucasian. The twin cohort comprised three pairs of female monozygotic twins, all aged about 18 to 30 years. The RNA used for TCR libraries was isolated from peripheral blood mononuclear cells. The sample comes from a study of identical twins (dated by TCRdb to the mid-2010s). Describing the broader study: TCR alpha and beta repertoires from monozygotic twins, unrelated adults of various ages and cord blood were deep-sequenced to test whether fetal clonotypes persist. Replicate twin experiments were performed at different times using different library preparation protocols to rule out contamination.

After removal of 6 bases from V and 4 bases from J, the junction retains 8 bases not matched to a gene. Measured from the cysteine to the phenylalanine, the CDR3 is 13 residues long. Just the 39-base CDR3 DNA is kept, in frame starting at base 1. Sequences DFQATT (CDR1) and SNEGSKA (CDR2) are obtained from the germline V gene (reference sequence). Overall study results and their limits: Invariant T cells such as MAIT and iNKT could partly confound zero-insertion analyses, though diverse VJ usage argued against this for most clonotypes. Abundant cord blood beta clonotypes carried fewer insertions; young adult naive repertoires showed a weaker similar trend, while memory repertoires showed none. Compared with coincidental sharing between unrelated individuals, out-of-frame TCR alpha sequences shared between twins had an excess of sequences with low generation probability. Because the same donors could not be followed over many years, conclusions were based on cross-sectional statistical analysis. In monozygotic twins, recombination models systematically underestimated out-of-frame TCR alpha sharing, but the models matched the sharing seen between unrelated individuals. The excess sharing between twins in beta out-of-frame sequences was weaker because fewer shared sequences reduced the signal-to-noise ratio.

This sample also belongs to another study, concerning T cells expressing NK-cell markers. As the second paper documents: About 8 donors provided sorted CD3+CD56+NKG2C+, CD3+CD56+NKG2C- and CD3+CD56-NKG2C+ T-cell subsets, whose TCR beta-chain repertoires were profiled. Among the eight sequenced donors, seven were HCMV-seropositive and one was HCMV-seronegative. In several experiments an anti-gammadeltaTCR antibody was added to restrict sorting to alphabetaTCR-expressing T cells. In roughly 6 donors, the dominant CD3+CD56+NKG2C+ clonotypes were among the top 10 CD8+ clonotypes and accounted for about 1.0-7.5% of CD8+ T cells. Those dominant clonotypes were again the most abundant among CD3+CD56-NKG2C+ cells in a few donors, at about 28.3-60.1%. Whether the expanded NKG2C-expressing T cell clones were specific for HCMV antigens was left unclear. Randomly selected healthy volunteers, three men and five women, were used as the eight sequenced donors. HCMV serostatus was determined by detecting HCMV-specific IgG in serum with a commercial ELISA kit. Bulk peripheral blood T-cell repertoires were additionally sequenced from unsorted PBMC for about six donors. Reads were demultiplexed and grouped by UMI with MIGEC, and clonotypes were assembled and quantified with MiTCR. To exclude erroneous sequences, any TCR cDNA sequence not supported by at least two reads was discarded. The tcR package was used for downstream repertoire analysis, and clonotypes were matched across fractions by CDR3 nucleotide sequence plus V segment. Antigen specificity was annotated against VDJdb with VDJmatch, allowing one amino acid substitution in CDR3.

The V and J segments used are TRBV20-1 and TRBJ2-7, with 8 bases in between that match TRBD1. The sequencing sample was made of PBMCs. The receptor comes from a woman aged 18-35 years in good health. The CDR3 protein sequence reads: CSAGPGGEYEQYF. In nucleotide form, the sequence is TGCAGTGCCGGCCCAGGGGGCGAATACGAGCAGTACTTC.